This entry features one T cell receptor (beta chain) sequence. V was cut by 1 base and J by 7 bases, with 20 bases left in between. Germline CDR1 is DFQATT and CDR2 is SNEGSKA (reference sequence). The CDR3 consists of 15 residues. TCRdb called the 5' RACE reads again in MiXCR, with one record for every CDR3 protein. Here the sample spans about 440,000 distinct CDR3 sequences, 15% to 25% being singletons. The data were obtained in a study of T-cell memory formation after mild COVID-19. This TCR came from an adult woman who had mild COVID-19 (a few samples of this study predate the infection). Cell type and time point are not known. The genes are TRBV20-1 and TRBJ2-7; possibly TRBD1 for D (5 bases). Sequenced sample: PBMCs or a T cell subset sorted from them (not recorded which). CDR3 nucleotide sequence: TGCAGTGCTAGAGGCCCCCGGACATCCCGAAGGGAGCAGTACTTC. Its protein product is CSARGPRTSRREQYF.